The 5 T cell receptor beta chains reported below all come from one sample, sequenced in a study of vaccination effects on CD4 cells after COVID-19 (dated by TCRdb to between 2020 and 2023). For these receptors, no antigen is known. Libraries were constructed by the immunoSEQ multiplex PCR assay. The table comes from immuneACCESS by way of TCRdb, which keeps in-frame sequences with V and J called. Part of the clones is missing from these tables; in studies checked, under half for an unresolved V gene and the rest for unknown reasons. In all, the sample holds tens of thousands of clones, and approximately 82% of those were seen once. In total, the top ten clones hold 3% to 4.5% of the sample. After around ten days of culture, CD4+ T cells were isolated with the EasySep CD4+ T cell isolation kit. PCR-confirmed SARS-CoV-2 infection had occurred in convalescent patients between March and December 2020, before the Alpha, Beta and Delta variants emerged in the United States. Each participant got two doses of an mRNA SARS-CoV-2 vaccine, either BNT162b2 or mRNA-1273.

The material was CD4+ T cells from PBMCs cultured without peptide, obtained after COVID-19 vaccination. All receptors derive from a human donor who had a prior SARS-CoV-2 infection.

This clone was seen a handful of times. V usage is TRBV6-6 and J usage is TRBJ1-3; D unresolved. The CDR3 runs 15 residues. Trimming shortened V by 6 bases and J by 4 bases, and 16 bases separated the two germline ends. Germline-derived CDR1 and CDR2 are MNHNY and SVGAGI (reference sequence). For the CDR3, the DNA is TGTGCCAGCAGCGGAACACAAACGTCCGGAAACACCATATATTTT. This encodes CASSGTQTSGNTIYF.

The chain combines TRBV4-2 with TRBJ2-7; perhaps TRBD2 as D (6 bases). Looked up from germline, CDR1 is LGHNA and CDR2 is YNFKEQ. Trimming stripped 4 bases from V and 3 bases from J, with 19 bases between. This CDR3 is 16 amino acids long. The DNA of the CDR3 is TGTGCCAGCAGCCGAGCCTTAGACACGGAGGGCTACGAGCAGTACTTC. This translates into CASSRALDTEGYEQYF.

V and J are TRBV25-1 and TRBJ2-7, with D possibly matching TRBD2 (5 bases). CDR1 MGHDK and CDR2 SYGVNS come from the germline V gene. V lost 1 base and J 6 bases, leaving 16 bases between the germline ends. The CDR3 extends over 15 amino acids. The CDR3 DNA reads as TGTGCCAGCAGTGAATTCCTAGGAGAAGAGGGCGAGCAGTACTTC. This encodes CASSEFLGEEGEQYF.

The V and J genes are TRBV2 and TRBJ2-1; no definite D call. V shed 4 bases and J shed 8 bases, with 18 bases lying between them. The CDR3 is 15 amino acids. Germline CDR1 SNHLY, CDR2 FYNNEI. The DNA for the CDR3 is TGTGCCAGCAGTGGGCAGTCCTTACGGAGCGATGAGCAGTTCTTC. Residues: CASSGQSLRSDEQFF.

The chain links TRBV18 to TRBJ1-1; TRBD1 is a possible D gene (6 bases). The germline CDR1 and CDR2 sequences are KGHSH and LQKENI. The CDR3 has 13 amino acids. With 5 bases removed from V and 4 bases from J, the gap between germline ends came to 11 bases. The CDR3 sequence: CASSNRESTEAFF. CDR3 in DNA: TGTGCCAGCTCAAACAGGGAAAGCACTGAAGCTTTCTTT.